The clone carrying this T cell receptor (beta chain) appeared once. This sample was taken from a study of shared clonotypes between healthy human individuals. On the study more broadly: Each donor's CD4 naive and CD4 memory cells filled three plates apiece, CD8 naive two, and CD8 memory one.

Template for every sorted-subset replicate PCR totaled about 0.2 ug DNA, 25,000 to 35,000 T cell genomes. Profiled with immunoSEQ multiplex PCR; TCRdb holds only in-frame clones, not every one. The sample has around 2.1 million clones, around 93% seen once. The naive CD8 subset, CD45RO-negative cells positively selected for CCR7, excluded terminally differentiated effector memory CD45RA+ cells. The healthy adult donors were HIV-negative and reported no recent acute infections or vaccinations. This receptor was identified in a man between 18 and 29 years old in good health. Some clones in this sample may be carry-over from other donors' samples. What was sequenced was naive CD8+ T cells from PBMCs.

The CDR3 loop is CASSPPGLYEQYF. In nucleotides, the CDR3 is TGTGCCAGCAGCCCACCGGGACTCTACGAGCAGTACTTC. The rearrangement uses TRBV9 and TRBJ2-7; maybe TRBD2 (6 bases). From germline, CDR1 is SGDLS and CDR2 YYNGEE. This CDR3 has 13 amino acids. V was cut by 4 bases and J by 3 bases, with 11 bases left in between.